The entry below describes one T cell receptor (beta chain). Primers included in the PCR were 60 Vbeta and 13 Jbeta primers. Generated by immunoSEQ multiplex PCR, the TCRdb table keeps only in-frame clones and is missing some. The profile covers about 150,000 clones, with about 70% appearing a single time and about 3.4% taken by the ten largest. These data come from a study of cytomegalovirus exposure and HLA in healthy donors. The CDR3 is made up of 19 amino acids. CDR1 SGHRS and CDR2 YFSETQ come from the germline V gene. V was clipped by 0 bases and J by 0 bases; unmatched bases: 12. The TCR was taken from a male donor in good health and CMV-seronegative. Sample: PBMCs. The chain uses TRBV5-1 and TRBJ1-5; 7 positions match TRBD1. DNA for the CDR3: TGCGCCAGCAGCTTGGAGAAGGACAGGATCCCAAATAGCAATCAGCCCCAGCATTTT. Protein: CASSLEKDRIPNSNQPQHF.